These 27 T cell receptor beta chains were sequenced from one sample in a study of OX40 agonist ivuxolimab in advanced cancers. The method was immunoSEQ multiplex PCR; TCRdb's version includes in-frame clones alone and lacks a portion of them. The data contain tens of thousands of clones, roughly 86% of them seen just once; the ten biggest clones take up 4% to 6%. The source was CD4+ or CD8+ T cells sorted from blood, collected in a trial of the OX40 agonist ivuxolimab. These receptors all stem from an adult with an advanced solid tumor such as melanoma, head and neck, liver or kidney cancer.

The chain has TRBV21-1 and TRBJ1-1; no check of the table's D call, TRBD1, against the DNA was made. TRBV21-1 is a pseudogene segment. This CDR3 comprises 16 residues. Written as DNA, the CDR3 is TGTGCCAGCAGCAAAGAAGTAGGGACAGGGAGAACTGAAGCTTTCTTT. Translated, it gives CASSKEVGTGRTEAFF.

The CDR3 here is CASSPSRGIYEQYF. The CDR3 region has the DNA TGCGCCAGCAGCCCTTCCCGGGGTATCTACGAGCAGTACTTC. The V call is TRBV5-1, the J call TRBJ2-7; a weak D match, TRBD2 (5 bases). The CDR3 loop spans 14 amino acids. Per germline, CDR1 SGHRS and CDR2 YFSETQ. V was pared by 4 bases and J by 3 bases, with 14 bases between.

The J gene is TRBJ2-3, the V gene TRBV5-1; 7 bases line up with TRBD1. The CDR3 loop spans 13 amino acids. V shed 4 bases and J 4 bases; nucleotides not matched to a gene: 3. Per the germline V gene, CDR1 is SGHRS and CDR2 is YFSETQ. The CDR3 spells CASSRGRADTQYF. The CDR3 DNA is TGCGCCAGCAGCAGGGGGCGCGCAGATACGCAGTATTTT. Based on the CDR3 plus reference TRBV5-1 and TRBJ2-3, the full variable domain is KAGVTQTPRYLIKTRGQQVTLSCSPISGHRSVSWYQQTPGQGLQFLFEYFSETQRNKGNFPGRFSGRQFSNSRSEMNVSTLELGDSALYLCASSRGRADTQYFGPGTRLTVL.

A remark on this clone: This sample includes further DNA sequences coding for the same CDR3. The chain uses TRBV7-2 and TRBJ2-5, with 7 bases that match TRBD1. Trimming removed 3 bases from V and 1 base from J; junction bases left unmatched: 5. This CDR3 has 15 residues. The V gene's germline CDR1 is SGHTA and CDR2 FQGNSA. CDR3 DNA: TGTGCCAGCAGCTTGTATGACAGGGTCCAAGAGACCCAGTACTTC. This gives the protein CASSLYDRVQETQYF.

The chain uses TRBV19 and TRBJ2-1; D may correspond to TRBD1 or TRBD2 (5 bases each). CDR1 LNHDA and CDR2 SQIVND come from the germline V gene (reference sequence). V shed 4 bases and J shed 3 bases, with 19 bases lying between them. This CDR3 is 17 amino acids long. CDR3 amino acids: CASSKSTSGSIYNEQFF. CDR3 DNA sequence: TGTGCCAGTAGTAAATCGACATCAGGGAGCATCTACAATGAGCAGTTCTTC. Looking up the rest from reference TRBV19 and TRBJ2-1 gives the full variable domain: DGGITQSPKYLFRKEGQNVTLSCEQNLNHDAMYWYRQDPGQGLRLIYYSQIVNDFQKGDIAEGYSVSREKKESFPLTVTSAQKNPTAFYLCASSKSTSGSIYNEQFFGPGTRLTVL.

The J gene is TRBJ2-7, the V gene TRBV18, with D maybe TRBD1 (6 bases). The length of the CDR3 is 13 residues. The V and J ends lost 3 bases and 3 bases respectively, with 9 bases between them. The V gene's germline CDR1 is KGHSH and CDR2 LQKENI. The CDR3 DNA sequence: TGTGCCAGCTCACCGGGGGCGGACTACGAGCAGTACTTC. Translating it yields CASSPGADYEQYF. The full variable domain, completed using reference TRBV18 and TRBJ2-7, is NAGVMQNPRHLVRRRGQEARLRCSPMKGHSHVYWYRQLPEEGLKFMVYLQKENIIDESGMPKERFSAEFPKEGPSILRIQQVVRGDSAAYFCASSPGADYEQYFGPGTRLTVT.

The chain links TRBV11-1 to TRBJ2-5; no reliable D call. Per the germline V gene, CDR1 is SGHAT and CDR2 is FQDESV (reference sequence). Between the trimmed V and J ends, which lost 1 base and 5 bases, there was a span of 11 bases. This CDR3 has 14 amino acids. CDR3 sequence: CASSLEFGPETQYF. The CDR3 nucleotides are TGTGCCAGCAGCTTAGAATTTGGTCCCGAGACCCAGTACTTC.

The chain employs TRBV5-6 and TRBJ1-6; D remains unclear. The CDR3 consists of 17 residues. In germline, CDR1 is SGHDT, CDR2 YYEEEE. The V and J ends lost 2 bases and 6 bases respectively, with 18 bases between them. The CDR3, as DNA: TGTGCCAGCAGCTTAGGACCCCATACCCGGAGTAATTCACCCCTCCACTTT. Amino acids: CASSLGPHTRSNSPLHF.

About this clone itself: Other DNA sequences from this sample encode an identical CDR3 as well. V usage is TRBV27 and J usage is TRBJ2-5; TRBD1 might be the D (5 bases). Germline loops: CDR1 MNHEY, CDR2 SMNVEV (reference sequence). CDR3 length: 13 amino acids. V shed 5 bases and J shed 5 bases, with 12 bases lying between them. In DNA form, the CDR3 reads TGTGCCAGCAGTCGCGACAGTTCGGAGACCCAGTACTTC. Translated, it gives CASSRDSSETQYF.

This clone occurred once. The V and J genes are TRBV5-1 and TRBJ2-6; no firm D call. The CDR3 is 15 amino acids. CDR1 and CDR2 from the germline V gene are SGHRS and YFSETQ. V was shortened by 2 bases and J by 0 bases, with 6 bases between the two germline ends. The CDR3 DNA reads TGCGCCAGCAGCTTTGGCTACTCTGGGGCCAACGTCCTGACTTTC. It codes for CASSFGYSGANVLTF.

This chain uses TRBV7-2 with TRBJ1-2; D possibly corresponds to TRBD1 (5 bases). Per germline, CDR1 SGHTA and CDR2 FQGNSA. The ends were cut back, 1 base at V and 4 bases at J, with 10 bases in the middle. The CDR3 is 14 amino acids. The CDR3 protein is CASSLDQGGYGYTF. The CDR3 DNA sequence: TGTGCCAGCAGCTTAGATCAGGGCGGCTATGGCTACACCTTC. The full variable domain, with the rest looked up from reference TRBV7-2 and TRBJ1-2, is GAGVSQSPSNKVTEKGKDVELRCDPISGHTALYWYRQSLGQGLEFLIYFQGNSAPDKSGLPSDRFSAERTGGSVSTLTIQRTQQEDSAVYLCASSLDQGGYGYTFGSGTRLTVV.

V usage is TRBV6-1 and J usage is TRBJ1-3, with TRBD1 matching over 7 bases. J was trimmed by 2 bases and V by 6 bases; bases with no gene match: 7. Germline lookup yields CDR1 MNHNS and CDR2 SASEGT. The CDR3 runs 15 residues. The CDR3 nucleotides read TGTGCCAGCAGAGACTCAGGGGGAGCTGGAAACACCATATATTTT. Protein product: CASRDSGGAGNTIYF.

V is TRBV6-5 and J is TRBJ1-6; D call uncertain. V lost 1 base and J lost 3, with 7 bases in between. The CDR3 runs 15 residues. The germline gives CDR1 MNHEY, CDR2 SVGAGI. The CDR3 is CASSYLGSYNSPLHF. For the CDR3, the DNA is TGTGCCAGCAGTTACTTGGGAAGCTATAATTCACCCCTCCACTTT.

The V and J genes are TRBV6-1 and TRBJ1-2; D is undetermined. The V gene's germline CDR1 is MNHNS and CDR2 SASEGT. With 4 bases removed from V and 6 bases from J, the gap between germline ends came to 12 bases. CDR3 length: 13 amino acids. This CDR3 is CASSGYAWHGYTF. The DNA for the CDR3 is TGTGCCAGCAGTGGCTATGCTTGGCATGGCTACACCTTC.

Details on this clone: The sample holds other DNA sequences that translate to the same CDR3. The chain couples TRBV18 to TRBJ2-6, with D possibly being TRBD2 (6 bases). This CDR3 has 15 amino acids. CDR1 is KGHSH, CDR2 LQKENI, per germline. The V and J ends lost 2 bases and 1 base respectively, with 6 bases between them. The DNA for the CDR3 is TGTGCCAGCTCACCAGGGGGGTCTGGGGCCAACGTCCTGACTTTC. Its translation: CASSPGGSGANVLTF.

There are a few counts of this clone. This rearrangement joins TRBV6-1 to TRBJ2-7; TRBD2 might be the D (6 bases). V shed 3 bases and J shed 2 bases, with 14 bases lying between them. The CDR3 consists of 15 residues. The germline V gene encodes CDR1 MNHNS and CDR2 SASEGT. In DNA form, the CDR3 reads TGTGCCAGCAGTGACCGACTGCGGACTACCTACGAGCAGTACTTC. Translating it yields CASSDRLRTTYEQYF.

CDR3 in DNA: TGTGCCAGCAGCGGAACGGCCGGGGGCGCCTCTCCGGGCAATGAGCAGTTCTTC. Translating it yields CASSGTAGGASPGNEQFF. The V and J genes are TRBV9 and TRBJ2-1, with D possibly being TRBD1 or TRBD2 (6 bases each). The CDR3 sequence is 18 residues long. Germline values: CDR1 SGDLS, CDR2 YYNGEE. V shed 3 bases and J shed 6 bases, with 25 bases lying between them.

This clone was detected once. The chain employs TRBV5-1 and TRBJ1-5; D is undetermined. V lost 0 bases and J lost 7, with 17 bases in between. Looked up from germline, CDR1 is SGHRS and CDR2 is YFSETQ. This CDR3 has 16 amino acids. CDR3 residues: CASSLGGGYGEQPQHF. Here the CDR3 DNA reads TGCGCCAGCAGCTTGGGGGGAGGCTACGGAGAGCAGCCCCAGCATTTT.

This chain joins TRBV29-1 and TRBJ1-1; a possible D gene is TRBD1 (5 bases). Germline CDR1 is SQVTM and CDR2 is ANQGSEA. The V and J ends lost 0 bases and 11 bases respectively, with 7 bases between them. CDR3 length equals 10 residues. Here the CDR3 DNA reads TGCAGCGTTGAAGAAAGGGGCGCTTTCTTT. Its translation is CSVEERGAFF.

The DNA for the CDR3 is TGTGCCATCAGTGAGACAGGCATGGACACTGAAGCTTTCTTT. As protein: CAISETGMDTEAFF. The chain recombines TRBV10-3 with TRBJ1-1; tentative D call: TRBD1 (5 bases). Between the trimmed V and J ends, which lost 2 bases and 3 bases, there was a span of 10 bases. The CDR3 has 14 residues. Germline CDR1 is ENHRY and CDR2 is SYGVKD.

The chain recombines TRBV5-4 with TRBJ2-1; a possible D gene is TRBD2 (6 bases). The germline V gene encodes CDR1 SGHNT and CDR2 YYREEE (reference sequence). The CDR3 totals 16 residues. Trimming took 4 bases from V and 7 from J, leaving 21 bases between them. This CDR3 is CASSPGGITGVNEQFF. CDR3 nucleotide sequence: TGTGCCAGCAGCCCGGGTGGGATTACGGGGGTTAATGAGCAGTTCTTC.

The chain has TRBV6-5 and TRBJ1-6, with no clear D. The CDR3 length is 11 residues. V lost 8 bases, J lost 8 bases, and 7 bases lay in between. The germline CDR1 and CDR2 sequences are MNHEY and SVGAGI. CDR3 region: CASGRDSPLHF. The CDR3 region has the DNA TGTGCCAGCGGAAGGGATTCACCCCTCCACTTT.

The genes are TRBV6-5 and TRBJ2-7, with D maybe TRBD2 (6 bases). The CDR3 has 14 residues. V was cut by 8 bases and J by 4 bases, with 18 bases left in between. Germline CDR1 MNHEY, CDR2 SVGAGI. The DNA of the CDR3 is TGTGCCAGCGCCAAGAGAGGAGGGGAGTACGAGCAGTACTTC. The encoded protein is CASAKRGGEYEQYF.

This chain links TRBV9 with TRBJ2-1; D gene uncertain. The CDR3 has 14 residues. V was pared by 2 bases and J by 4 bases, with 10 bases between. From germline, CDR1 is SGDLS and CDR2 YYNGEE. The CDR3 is CASSVGVEYNEQFF. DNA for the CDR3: TGTGCCAGCAGCGTGGGCGTGGAATACAATGAGCAGTTCTTC. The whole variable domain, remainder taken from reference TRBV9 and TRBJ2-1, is DSGVTQTPKHLITATGQRVTLRCSPRSGDLSVYWYQQSLDQGLQFLIQYYNGEERAKGNILERFSAQQFPDLHSELNLSSLELGDSALYFCASSVGVEYNEQFFGPGTRLTVL.

CDR3 sequence: CASSPRPGETQYF. The CDR3 DNA is TGTGCCAGCAGCCCCCGACCCGGAGAGACCCAGTACTTC. The J gene is TRBJ2-5, the V gene TRBV7-2; D ambiguous. Germline V gives CDR1 SGHTA, CDR2 FQGNSA. The CDR3 is made up of 13 amino acids. Trimming cost V 5 bases and J 4 bases, with 11 bases left between them. Based on the CDR3 plus reference TRBV7-2 and TRBJ2-5, the full variable domain is GAGVSQSPSNKVTEKGKDVELRCDPISGHTALYWYRQSLGQGLEFLIYFQGNSAPDKSGLPSDRFSAERTGGSVSTLTIQRTQQEDSAVYLCASSPRPGETQYFGPGTRLLVL.

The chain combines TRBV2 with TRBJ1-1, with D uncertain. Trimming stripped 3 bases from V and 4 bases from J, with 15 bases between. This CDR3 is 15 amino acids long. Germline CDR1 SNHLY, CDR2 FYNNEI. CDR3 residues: CASSESPYPGTEAFF. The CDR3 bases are TGTGCCAGCAGTGAGAGCCCCTACCCGGGCACTGAAGCTTTCTTT.

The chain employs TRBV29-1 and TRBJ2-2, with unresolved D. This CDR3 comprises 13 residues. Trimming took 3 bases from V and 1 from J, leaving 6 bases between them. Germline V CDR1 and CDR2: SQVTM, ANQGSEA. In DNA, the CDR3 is TGCAGCGTTGATACGGGGAACACCGGGGAGCTGTTTTTT. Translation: CSVDTGNTGELFF.